The rows below give T cell receptor beta chains drawn from one sample of a study of blood T cell repertoires in COVID-19. The assay was immunoSEQ multiplex PCR, and TCRdb's table has in-frame clones only and misses some. The repertoire has 200,000 to 250,000 clones, approximately 81% of them found once; the top ten carry 4.5% to 5.5%. The specimen was peripheral blood. The receptors shown here come from an older woman who had recovered from COVID-19. CDR3s include the opening cysteine and the closing phenylalanine or tryptophan. Each record gives: D gene, J gene, clone size, V gene, CDR3 protein, CDR3 DNA. A D gene is named only where the DNA matches it firmly. Not all rows give a size; the values are once, few, many and, for expanded clones, a class.

D: TRBD2
J: TRBJ2-3
size: once
V: TRBV9
CDR3: CASSVATSGGLDTQYF
DNA: TGTGCCAGCAGCGTAGCGACTAGCGGGGGGCTGGATACGCAGTATTTT

D: TRBD2
J: TRBJ2-3
size: -
V: TRBV3-1/TRBV3-2
CDR3: CASSQGTSEITDTQYF
DNA: TGTGCCAGCAGCCAGGGGACTAGCGAGATCACAGATACGCAGTATTTT

D: TRBD1
J: TRBJ1-5
size: -
V: TRBV29-1
CDR3: CSVRTGDTNQPQHF
DNA: TGCAGCGTTCGGACAGGGGATACCAATCAGCCCCAGCATTTT

D: -
J: TRBJ2-1
size: -
V: TRBV19
CDR3: CASSIGGTDEQFF
DNA: TGTGCCAGTAGTATTGGTGGTACGGATGAGCAGTTCTTC

D: TRBD2
J: TRBJ2-5
size: -
V: TRBV5-1
CDR3: CASSLGAGMSGGASETQYF
DNA: TGCGCCAGCAGCTTGGGCGCGGGTATGAGCGGGGGGGCTTCTGAGACCCAGTACTTC

D: -
J: TRBJ1-2
size: -
V: TRBV6-5
CDR3: CASSYHAGRRDYGYTF
DNA: TGTGCCAGCAGTTACCACGCAGGGAGGCGCGACTATGGCTACACCTTC

D: -
J: TRBJ1-1
size: -
V: TRBV6-5
CDR3: CASRAGFTEAFF
DNA: TGTGCCAGCAGAGCAGGGTTCACTGAAGCTTTCTTT

D: TRBD1
J: TRBJ2-1
size: -
V: TRBV6-6
CDR3: CASSPARIRGLSYNEQFF
DNA: TGTGCCAGCAGTCCCGCCCGGATTAGGGGGCTCTCCTACAATGAGCAGTTCTTC

D: -
J: TRBJ1-2
size: -
V: TRBV11-1
CDR3: CASSLIGQNRYGYTF
DNA: TGTGCCAGCAGCTTAATAGGACAGAACCGCTATGGCTACACCTTC

D: TRBD2
J: TRBJ2-1
size: -
V: TRBV9
CDR3: CASSLQLGLAPNEQFF
DNA: TGTGCCAGCAGCCTTCAGCTGGGACTAGCTCCCAATGAGCAGTTCTTC

D: -
J: TRBJ1-1
size: -
V: TRBV10-3
CDR3: CAISERDLPAFF
DNA: TGTGCCATCAGTGAGAGGGACTTGCCAGCTTTCTTT

D: TRBD1
J: TRBJ1-3
size: -
V: TRBV10-3
CDR3: CAISSQGGGNTIYF
DNA: TGTGCCATCAGTTCACAGGGGGGAGGAAACACCATATATTTT

D: -
J: TRBJ2-7
size: -
V: TRBV6-6
CDR3: CASSLYYEQYF
DNA: TGTGCCAGCAGTTTGTACTACGAGCAGTACTTC

D: TRBD1
J: TRBJ2-3
size: -
V: TRBV2
CDR3: CASSPPLGQGDEDTQYF
DNA: TGTGCCAGCAGTCCGCCGCTGGGACAGGGAGATGAAGATACGCAGTATTTT

D: TRBD1
J: TRBJ1-1
size: -
V: TRBV6-5
CDR3: CASSHRGEAFF
DNA: TGTGCCAGCAGTCACAGGGGTGAAGCTTTCTTT

D: TRBD1
J: TRBJ2-1
size: -
V: TRBV19
CDR3: CASSPGTGTYNEQFF
DNA: TGTGCCAGTAGTCCAGGGACAGGCACCTACAATGAGCAGTTCTTC

D: -
J: TRBJ1-1
size: -
V: TRBV11-1
CDR3: CASSFRNTEAFF
DNA: TGTGCCAGCAGCTTCCGGAACACTGAAGCTTTCTTT

D: -
J: TRBJ1-6
size: -
V: TRBV6-1
CDR3: CASSDPRYSSYNSPLHF
DNA: TGTGCCAGCAGTGATCCCAGGTACAGCTCCTATAATTCACCCCTCCACTTT

D: TRBD1
J: TRBJ1-2
size: -
V: TRBV6-5
CDR3: CASSWGQPYGYTF
DNA: TGTGCCAGCAGCTGGGGACAGCCATATGGCTACACCTTC

D: TRBD1
J: TRBJ1-6
size: -
V: TRBV9
CDR3: CASSRGLGQDNSPLHF
DNA: TGTGCCAGCAGCCGGGGGTTAGGACAGGATAATTCACCCCTCCACTTT

D: -
J: TRBJ1-5
size: -
V: TRBV15
CDR3: CATSTRSNQPQHF
DNA: TGTGCCACCAGCACCCGGAGCAATCAGCCCCAGCATTTT

D: TRBD1
J: TRBJ1-1
size: -
V: TRBV6-6
CDR3: CASSRQGHTEAFF
DNA: TGTGCCAGCAGTCGACAGGGCCACACTGAAGCTTTCTTT

D: -
J: TRBJ1-5
size: -
V: TRBV19
CDR3: CASSVDRTLDPQHF
DNA: TGTGCCAGTAGTGTCGACAGGACCTTAGATCCCCAGCATTTT

D: -
J: TRBJ2-5
size: few
V: TRBV7-2
CDR3: CASSFSDTYQETQYF
DNA: TGTGCCAGCAGCTTTTCGGACACGTACCAAGAGACCCAGTACTTC

D: -
J: TRBJ2-5
size: -
V: TRBV12-5
CDR3: CASGLVRETQYF
DNA: TGTGCTAGTGGTTTGGTACGGGAGACCCAGTACTTC

D: TRBD2
J: TRBJ2-1
size: few
V: TRBV4-2
CDR3: CASSQEAGTGGLNEQFF
DNA: TGTGCCAGCAGCCAAGAGGCTGGGACGGGGGGTTTGAATGAGCAGTTCTTC

D: -
J: TRBJ1-1
size: -
V: TRBV6-5
CDR3: CASSRTPAGKAFF
DNA: TGTGCCAGCAGCCGGACCCCGGCGGGGAAAGCTTTCTTT